The entry that follows covers one T cell receptor beta chain sequence. The target antigen is unknown. These data belong to a study of T cell responses to AZD1222 COVID-19 vaccine. The V gene's germline CDR1 is MDHEN and CDR2 SYDVKM. This CDR3 comprises 11 residues. Trimming shortened V by 8 bases and J by 2 bases, and 6 bases separated the two germline ends. Study-wide results and limits: Only after the peak T cell response were repertoires sampled.

Method: immunoSEQ multiplex PCR; TCRdb's copy keeps in-frame clones and lacks some. Of some 150,000 clones listed, 75% to 95% are singletons. The material sequenced was peripheral blood, taken 28 days after the second AZD1222 dose. The origin of this receptor is an adult who received the AZD1222 COVID-19 vaccine. The chain carries TRBV28 and TRBJ1-2; unclear D gene. The CDR3 region has the DNA TGTGCCAGCGGCCGGAACTATGGCTACACCTTC. Protein product: CASGRNYGYTF.